This T cell receptor (beta chain) was identified in a study of blood T cell repertoires in COVID-19. Across the whole study: Sites in the United States, Italy and Spain provided acute and convalescent COVID-19 samples. Nucleic acid was either cDNA or gDNA, and it came from T cells, B-cell-depleted T cells, or PBMCs.

This clone was seen once. Authors' methods: Cell counts per sample came from amplifying reference gene primers. Sequencing used immunoSEQ multiplex PCR; TCRdb keeps in-frame clones, though not all of them. V, J and clone size derive from that table, while D and trimming were established from the DNA sequence. The sample holds more than 65,000 clones, approximately 82% seen once. The CDR3 runs 12 residues. The germline gives CDR1 SGHAT, CDR2 FQNNGV. V lost 3 bases, J lost 6 bases, and 8 bases lay in between. The receptor comes from a woman between 50 and 59 years old with acute or convalescent COVID-19. Sequencing used peripheral blood. The rearrangement joins TRBV11-2 to TRBJ1-2, with TRBD1 as a possible D gene (5 bases). CDR3 amino acids: CASSLAGDGYTF. CDR3 sequence (DNA): TGTGCCAGCAGCTTGGCGGGGGATGGCTACACCTTC.